Listed below are T cell receptor beta chains from one sample, sequenced in a study of T cell responses to AZD1222 COVID-19 vaccine. Repertoires were generated with immunoSEQ multiplex PCR, while TCRdb's copy carries only in-frame clones and drops some. The table records 100,000 or so clones, 85% to 90% of them present only once. Sample: peripheral blood, taken on day 0 of AZD1222 vaccination. These receptors came from an adult in good health. CDR3s include the opening cysteine and the closing phenylalanine or tryptophan. D genes are given only for firm matches. Expanded clones are given a class, and other clones once, few, many or no size at all.

. | few | TRBJ1-5 | TRBV2 | TGTGCCAGCAGCCCAGACCGGAATCAGCCCCAGCATTTT | CASSPDRNQPQHF
. | . | TRBJ1-1 | TRBV9 | TGTGCCAGCAGCGTAGAAGGAGGGAACACTGAAGCTTTCTTT | CASSVEGGNTEAFF
TRBD1 | once | TRBJ2-7 | TRBV14 | TGTGCCAGCAGCGTACACCGGGACAGGGCCTCCTACGAGCAGTACTTC | CASSVHRDRASYEQYF
TRBD2 | . | TRBJ2-7 | TRBV6-5 | TGTGCCAGCAGAGGGCGGGGGATCTACGAGCAGTACTTC | CASRGRGIYEQYF
. | . | TRBJ1-4 | TRBV5-1 | TGCGCCAGCAGCTTGCTTGGGGGTGCCGAAAAACTGTTTTTT | CASSLLGGAEKLFF
. | . | TRBJ2-3 | TRBV10-1 | TGCGCCAGCAGAGGACTCGACACAGATACGCAGTATTTT | CASRGLDTDTQYF
. | . | TRBJ2-7 | TRBV4-3 | TGCGCCAGCAGCCAAGAGGTAGGGACCTACGAGCAGTACTTC | CASSQEVGTYEQYF
TRBD1 | . | TRBJ2-7 | TRBV6-5 | TGTGCCAGCAGATCCGGGACAGGGACCTACGAGCAGTACTTC | CASRSGTGTYEQYF
TRBD1 | . | TRBJ1-4 | TRBV6-5 | TGTGCCAGCAGTCGAATAGGACAGGGTCGCGAAAAACTGTTTTTT | CASSRIGQGREKLFF
. | . | TRBJ2-7 | TRBV6-2/TRBV6-3 | TGTGCCAGCAGTTACTCTCGGGGGGCAGGCTCCTACGAGCAGTACTTC | CASSYSRGAGSYEQYF
. | . | TRBJ1-5 | TRBV2 | TGTGCCAGCAGTGACCCCGTCAACAAGAATAGCAATCAGCCCCAGCATTTT | CASSDPVNKNSNQPQHF
. | . | TRBJ1-2 | TRBV19 | TGTGCCAGTAGTATGCGCGCCAGGGAAACCCCTATGCGCGGCTACACCTTC | CASSMRARETPMRGYTF
. | once | TRBJ2-1 | TRBV10-3 | TGTGCCATCAGGTCCTTGGGGCGGAATGAGCAGTTCTTC | CAIRSLGRNEQFF
. | . | TRBJ1-6 | TRBV21-1 | TGTGCCAGCAGTACGCTCCCTGGGGGCGATAATTCACCCCTCCACTTT | CASSTLPGGDNSPLHF
TRBD1 | . | TRBJ2-1 | TRBV11-2 | TGTGCCAGCAGACCTAGGACAGGGGATACTGAGCAGTTCTTC | CASRPRTGDTEQFF
. | . | TRBJ1-5 | TRBV25-1 | TGTGCCAGCAGTGAAAATGGAGCGGGTCAGCCCCAGCATTTT | CASSENGAGQPQHF
. | . | TRBJ1-2 | TRBV7-8 | TGTGCCAGCAGCTTACTTAGGAATGGCTACACCTTC | CASSLLRNGYTF
TRBD1 | . | TRBJ1-1 | TRBV6-2/TRBV6-3 | TGTGCCAGCAGTTCGACAGGGGTGGTCTCCATGAACACTGAAGCTTTCTTT | CASSSTGVVSMNTEAFF
. | . | TRBJ1-2 | TRBV6-5 | TGTGCCAGCAGTTACCGCACGGGTCCGATCTATGGCTACACCTTC | CASSYRTGPIYGYTF
TRBD1 | few | TRBJ1-4 | TRBV7-2 | TGTGCCAGCAGCCCTAGGACAGGGGGCCGTCCGGAACTGTTTTTT | CASSPRTGGRPELFF
. | . | TRBJ2-7 | TRBV25-1 | TGTGCCAGCAGTGAGGACCTGCCCTACGAGCAGTACTTC | CASSEDLPYEQYF
. | . | TRBJ1-2 | TRBV4-3 | TGCGCCAGCAGCCAAAAGGAGGCGGAGCCCGCGGGGGGCTACACCTTC | CASSQKEAEPAGGYTF
. | . | TRBJ1-5 | TRBV6-5 | TGTGCCAGCACCGCGCAGGGATATAGCAATCAGCCCCAGCATTTT | CASTAQGYSNQPQHF
. | . | TRBJ1-1 | TRBV7-8 | TGTGCCAGCAGCTCTACGGGTGGGGACATTGAAGCTTTCTTT | CASSSTGGDIEAFF
. | . | TRBJ2-5 | TRBV11-2 | TGTGCCAGCAGCTTTTCGGGGCAAGAGACCCAGTACTTC | CASSFSGQETQYF
. | . | TRBJ1-4 | TRBV27 | TGTGCCAGCAGTTTAAGCCCCCTCAAGTACGGTGAAAAACTGTTTTTT | CASSLSPLKYGEKLFF
TRBD1 | once | TRBJ1-1 | TRBV2 | TGTGCCAGCAGGGGACAGCCGAACACTGAAGCTTTCTTT | CASRGQPNTEAFF
. | . | TRBJ1-4 | TRBV18 | TGTGCCAGCTCACCCGTTGCCGGCTCGGCAGATGAAAAACTGTTTTTT | CASSPVAGSADEKLFF
. | once | TRBJ1-1 | TRBV5-8 | TGTGCCAGCAGCTTGGCCGGGGCGGGGGCAGAAGCTTTCTTT | CASSLAGAGAEAFF
TRBD1 | . | TRBJ1-4 | TRBV28 | TGTGCCAGCAGTGTGGGACAGTATGAAAAACTGTTTTTT | CASSVGQYEKLFF
. | . | TRBJ2-7 | TRBV14 | TGTGCCAGCAGCCCAAAGATGGGCCGACAGGACCCCCCCTACGAGCAGTACTTC | CASSPKMGRQDPPYEQYF
TRBD1 | . | TRBJ1-1 | TRBV18 | TGTGCCAGCTCCACAGGGGATACTGAAGCTTTCTTT | CASSTGDTEAFF
. | . | TRBJ2-7 | TRBV18 | TGTGCCAGCTCACCCTGGGAGGGGGCACGGGGCGAGCAGTACTTC | CASSPWEGARGEQYF
. | . | TRBJ2-3 | TRBV7-2 | TGTGCCAGCAGCTCCGGGGGACAGCGCACAGATACGCAGTATTTT | CASSSGGQRTDTQYF
TRBD1 | . | TRBJ1-1 | TRBV3-1/TRBV3-2 | TGTGCCAGCAGCCAGATCCAGGGGGCAAGGGTGAACACTGAAGCTTTCTTT | CASSQIQGARVNTEAFF
. | . | TRBJ1-1 | TRBV12-3/TRBV12-4 | TGTGCCAGCAAAGGACAGCCGAACACTGAAGCTTTCTTT | CASKGQPNTEAFF
. | . | TRBJ2-2 | TRBV7-7 | TGTGCCAGCAGGTCAGGTCGATCGAACACCGGGGAGCTGTTTTTT | CASRSGRSNTGELFF
TRBD1 | few | TRBJ1-2 | TRBV7-9 | TGTGCCAGCAGCGAGCCGGGACAGGGAGCGAGCTATGGCTACACCTTC | CASSEPGQGASYGYTF
TRBD1 | . | TRBJ2-2 | TRBV19 | TGTGCCGGACAGGGGGTAGCCGGGGAGCTGTTTTTT | CAGQGVAGELFF
. | . | TRBJ1-2 | TRBV6-1 | TGTGCCAGCAGTGAAGCCGCGGCGGCAATCGGCTATGGCTACACCTTC | CASSEAAAAIGYGYTF
TRBD2 | . | TRBJ2-1 | TRBV4-1 | TGCGCCAGCAGCCAAGGTTTGGGCGATTCGCGGGGGGCAAATGAGCAGTTCTTC | CASSQGLGDSRGANEQFF
. | . | TRBJ1-2 | TRBV7-2 | TGTGCCAGCAGCTTAGAGGCCTCCAACTATGGCTACACCTTC | CASSLEASNYGYTF
. | . | TRBJ2-2 | TRBV6-6 | TGTGCCAGCAGTCAAGGGGGAGGGGAGCTGTTTTTT | CASSQGGGELFF
TRBD1 | . | TRBJ2-1 | TRBV3-1/TRBV3-2 | TGTGCCAGCAGCCTCGACAGGGATCCGTGGGGTGAGCAGTTCTTC | CASSLDRDPWGEQFF
TRBD1 | . | TRBJ2-5 | TRBV6-4 | TGTGCCAGCAGCACCGGGACAGGGGCCCAAGAGACCCAGTACTTC | CASSTGTGAQETQYF
. | . | TRBJ2-3 | TRBV9 | TGTGCCAGCAGCGTCCCCACAGATACGCAGTATTTT | CASSVPTDTQYF
. | . | TRBJ1-4 | TRBV4-3 | TGCGCCAGCGGGCTAGGGGAAAAACTGTTTTTT | CASGLGEKLFF
. | . | TRBJ1-4 | TRBV7-8 | TGTGCCAGCAGCTCTTTACCCCAAGGAAGGGGCAACGAAAAACTGTTTTTT | CASSSLPQGRGNEKLFF
TRBD1 | . | TRBJ1-2 | TRBV7-9 | TGTGCCAGCAGCCCGGGACAGGGCTCTGGCTACACCTTC | CASSPGQGSGYTF
TRBD2 | . | TRBJ2-3 | TRBV6-5 | TGTGCCAGCAGTTTGACTAGCGGGGGGGCCACAGATACGCAGTATTTT | CASSLTSGGATDTQYF
TRBD1 | . | TRBJ1-2 | TRBV5-4 | TGTGCCAGCAGCCAGACAGGGGTCTATGGCTACACCTTC | CASSQTGVYGYTF